Detailed here is one TCR beta chain. The entry originates in a study of technical replicates of blood from a few donors. The V segment lost 3 bases and the J segment 10 bases; nucleotides outside the gene matches: 4. The V gene's germline CDR1 is MRHNA and CDR2 SNTAGT. This CDR3 is 13 amino acids long. Some clones are missing from TCRdb's copy, which holds only in-frame ones; the method was immunoSEQ multiplex PCR. The sample shows more than 70,000 clones, 95% to 97% of them seen only once. The receptor was isolated from a human donor in good health. This chain joins TRBV6-4 and TRBJ2-1; 9 bases match TRBD2. Sequencing input: T cells isolated from PBMCs. The DNA of the CDR3 is TGTGCCAGCAGTGAGGCGGGGGGGCTGGAGCAGTTCTTC. Amino acids: CASSEAGGLEQFF.